The next 27 T cell receptor beta chains were all read from a single sample in a study of T cells after yellow fever vaccination. TCRdb itself ran the 5' RACE reads through MiXCR, one entry per CDR3 protein. Among roughly 150,000 distinct CDR3 sequences listed, around 7.2% were seen once. Sequenced here: CD4+ T cells sorted from PBMCs, sampled 5 days after the first yellow fever vaccination. The receptor set was obtained from a man between 18 and 29 years old who received the YFV17D yellow fever vaccine.

This clonotype was seen repeatedly, ten times or more. The chain combines TRBV28 with TRBJ2-7; D gene uncertain. The CDR3 totals 14 residues. V was trimmed by 5 bases and J by 5 bases, leaving 16 bases between them. Germline V gene data show CDR1 as MDHEN and CDR2 as SYDVKM. CDR3 nucleotide sequence: TGTGCCAGCAGTCCTGTGGGGATTCGAGACGAGCAGTACGTC. This translates into CASSPVGIRDEQYV.

The rearrangement uses TRBV25-1 and TRBJ1-4, with D maybe TRBD1 (5 bases). The germline V gene encodes CDR1 MGHDK and CDR2 SYGVNS. This CDR3 comprises 12 residues. Between the trimmed V and J ends, which lost 6 bases and 7 bases, there was a span of 9 bases. CDR3 sequence reads: CASRGGSEKLFF. CDR3 DNA sequence: TGTGCCAGCAGGGGGGGTAGTGAAAAACTGTTTTTT.

This clonotype was detected many times. V usage is TRBV10-3 and J usage is TRBJ1-4; D gene ambiguous. Germline CDR1 and CDR2: ENHRY and SYGVKD. The CDR3 extends over 13 amino acids. V lost 3 bases to trimming and J lost 7 bases, with 9 bases between them. In DNA form, the CDR3 reads TGTGCCATCAGTGATCTGGGCCGTGAAAAACTGTTTTTT. As protein: CAISDLGREKLFF.

The chain couples TRBV5-1 to TRBJ2-1; 8 positions match TRBD1. The ends lost 7 bases at V and 6 bases at J; junction bases unmatched: 6. In germline, CDR1 is SGHRS, CDR2 YFSETQ. This CDR3 contains 13 residues. Here the CDR3 reads CASADRVRNEQFF. CDR3 DNA: TGCGCCAGCGCGGACAGGGTACGCAATGAGCAGTTCTTC. Looking up the rest from reference TRBV5-1 and TRBJ2-1 gives the full variable domain: KAGVTQTPRYLIKTRGQQVTLSCSPISGHRSVSWYQQTPGQGLQFLFEYFSETQRNKGNFPGRFSGRQFSNSRSEMNVSTLELGDSALYLCASADRVRNEQFFGPGTRLTVL.

This clonotype has ten or more counts. The J gene is TRBJ2-7, the V gene TRBV4-1, with D possibly matching TRBD2 (6 bases). Between the trimmed V and J ends, which lost 1 base and 7 bases, there was a span of 20 bases. Looked up from germline, CDR1 is MGHRA and CDR2 is YSYEKL. The CDR3 spans 16 residues. The CDR3 sequence: CASSQVEGRLRSEQYF. The CDR3 nucleotides are TGCGCCAGCAGCCAAGTGGAGGGCCGACTCCGATCGGAGCAGTACTTC.

This clonotype has at least ten counts. This chain joins TRBV4-3 and TRBJ2-1; 9 bases are a match to TRBD1. V shed 2 bases, J shed 4 bases, and the junction held 6 bases outside the gene matches. This CDR3 has 16 amino acids. CDR1 LGHNA and CDR2 YSLEER come from the germline V gene. CDR3 sequence reads: CASSQRAQGAYNEQFF. The CDR3 DNA sequence: TGCGCCAGCAGCCAAAGGGCACAGGGGGCATACAATGAGCAGTTCTTC.

In this sample, this clonotype turned up many times. The V call is TRBV25-1, the J call TRBJ2-3; D is uncertain. In germline, CDR1 is MGHDK, CDR2 SYGVNS. V was shortened by 1 base and J by 3 bases, with 8 bases between the two germline ends. The CDR3 runs 14 residues. The CDR3 sequence: CASSEFFGTDTQYF. The CDR3 bases are TGTGCCAGCAGTGAATTTTTCGGAACAGATACGCAGTATTTT.

The chain carries TRBV12-3 or TRBV12-4 and TRBJ2-5, with TRBD2 matching 11 bases. Trimming at V came to 1 base and at J to 7 bases, leaving 5 bases not matched to a gene. The CDR3 consists of 15 residues. The CDR3 loop reads CASSLGGTSGGTQYF. The CDR3 DNA reads TGTGCCAGCAGTTTAGGTGGAACTAGCGGGGGGACCCAGTACTTC.

This clonotype was counted ten times or more. The rearrangement uses TRBV5-1 and TRBJ2-5; D is possibly TRBD1 (6 bases). CDR3 length: 14 residues. The V and J ends lost 7 bases and 2 bases respectively, with 15 bases between them. Germline V lookup: CDR1 SGHRS, CDR2 YFSETQ. CDR3 in amino acids: CASSSLGTQETQYF. The DNA of the CDR3 is TGCGCCAGCTCGTCCCTGGGGACACAAGAGACCCAGTACTTC. The full variable domain, with the rest looked up from reference TRBV5-1 and TRBJ2-5, is KAGVTQTPRYLIKTRGQQVTLSCSPISGHRSVSWYQQTPGQGLQFLFEYFSETQRNKGNFPGRFSGRQFSNSRSEMNVSTLELGDSALYLCASSSLGTQETQYFGPGTRLLVL.

This chain joins TRBV7-2 and TRBJ2-5; D may match TRBD1 or TRBD2 (6 bases each). The germline V gene encodes CDR1 SGHTA and CDR2 FQGNSA. The germline V and J ends were trimmed by 1 base and 6 bases, with 12 bases remaining between them. The CDR3 loop spans 14 amino acids. The CDR3 spells CASSLEGGRKTQYF. Here the CDR3 DNA reads TGTGCCAGCAGCTTAGAAGGGGGGCGGAAGACCCAGTACTTC.

This clonotype was seen a handful of times. The rearrangement joins TRBV27 to TRBJ1-2, with a tentative D call TRBD1 (6 bases). V dropped 6 bases and J dropped 8 bases, with 28 bases sitting between them. The germline gives CDR1 MNHEY, CDR2 SMNVEV (reference sequence). This CDR3 contains 17 residues. CDR3 sequence (DNA): TGTGCCAGCAGCCGGACAGAGCCCCTTCGTATTGTTAACGGCTACACCTTC. It specifies CASSRTEPLRIVNGYTF.

In this sample, this clonotype turned up many times. J is TRBJ1-2 and V is TRBV12-3 or TRBV12-4; D not resolved. V gave up 2 bases and J gave up 3 bases, with 7 bases separating them. The CDR3 is 13 amino acids. The CDR3 nucleotides are TGTGCCAGCAGTTTAAGTGCAGACTATGGCTACACCTTC. This translates into CASSLSADYGYTF.

The chain carries TRBV12-3 or TRBV12-4 and TRBJ1-5; TRBD1 matches 7 bases. This CDR3 spans 15 amino acids. V was clipped by 6 bases and J by 0 bases; unmatched bases: 5. The CDR3 spells CASSSRGNSNQPQHF. CDR3 nucleotide sequence: TGTGCCAGCAGCTCCAGGGGGAATAGCAATCAGCCCCAGCATTTT.

V gene TRBV9 combines with J gene TRBJ1-1; unclear D gene. V lost 0 bases to trimming and J lost 4 bases, with 7 bases between them. Germline V gives CDR1 SGDLS, CDR2 YYNGEE. The CDR3 is 13 residues long. The CDR3 loop reads CASSVGGITEAFF. The DNA for the CDR3 is TGTGCCAGCAGCGTAGGGGGAATCACTGAAGCTTTCTTT.

This clonotype was recorded many times. The J gene is TRBJ2-1, the V gene TRBV7-2, with 12 bases that match TRBD1. V shed 0 bases and J 7 bases; nucleotides not matched to a gene: 7. Germline values: CDR1 SGHTA, CDR2 FQGNSA. The CDR3 is 17 residues long. In DNA form, the CDR3 reads TGTGCCAGCAGCTTAGCCGGGGGACAGGGGGCGCAGAATGAGCAGTTCTTC. Amino acid sequence: CASSLAGGQGAQNEQFF.

This clonotype was detected ten times or more. The chain uses TRBV6-5 and TRBJ2-5; no reliable D call. Germline CDR1 reads MNHEY; CDR2 reads SVGAGI. V was clipped by 0 bases and J by 1 base, with 3 bases between them. This CDR3 has 13 amino acids. The CDR3 DNA reads TGTGCCAGCAGTTACTCGATCCAAGAGACCCAGTACTTC. Its protein product is CASSYSIQETQYF.

With respect to this clonotype: One end of the junction varies from germline; a read error may be responsible. The chain recombines TRBV20-1 with TRBJ2-3; TRBD2 agrees at 8 bases. CDR3 length equals 14 residues. CDR1 is DFQATT, CDR2 SNEGSKA, per germline (reference sequence). The CDR3 here is CCAPRLASTDTQYF. CDR3 nucleotide sequence: TGCTGTGCTCCCAGACTAGCGAGCACAGATACGCAGTATTTT.

At least ten counts were recorded for this clonotype. The chain joins TRBV9 to TRBJ2-1, with TRBD2 matching 10 bases. The length of the CDR3 is 15 residues. Per the germline V gene, CDR1 is SGDLS and CDR2 is YYNGEE. V was pared by 2 bases and J by 9 bases, with 8 bases of the junction left unmatched. The CDR3 sequence: CASSVSGGAGGEQFF. CDR3 nucleotides: TGTGCCAGCAGCGTGAGCGGGGGGGCCGGTGGTGAGCAGTTCTTC.

This clonotype showed up many times. V usage is TRBV6-2 or TRBV6-3 and J usage is TRBJ2-3; no firm D call. V was trimmed by 0 bases and J by 1 base, leaving 8 bases between them. The length of the CDR3 is 15 residues. Germline values: CDR1 MNHEY, CDR2 SVGEGT. CDR3 in DNA: TGTGCCAGCAGTTACTCGACACTCGGCACAGATACGCAGTATTTT. Residues: CASSYSTLGTDTQYF.

The table lists this clonotype with many counts. V and J are TRBV10-3 and TRBJ2-7, with D perhaps being TRBD1 or TRBD2 (5 bases each). The CDR3 contains 12 residues. V gave up 0 bases and J gave up 13 bases, with 13 bases separating them. Germline values: CDR1 ENHRY, CDR2 SYGVKD. CDR3 loop: CAISESTRDLYV. CDR3 nucleotides: TGTGCCATCAGTGAGTCGACTCGGGACCTATACGTC.

This clonotype was observed many times. The chain is built from TRBV18 and TRBJ2-7; D is unresolved. This CDR3 comprises 12 residues. Germline loops: CDR1 KGHSH, CDR2 LQKENI. Trimming stripped 3 bases from V and 7 bases from J, with 10 bases between. Here the CDR3 DNA reads TGTGCCAGCTCACCGATCGGAGTTGAGCAGTACTTC. Encoded protein: CASSPIGVEQYF.

This clonotype appeared many times. V usage is TRBV5-1 and J usage is TRBJ2-7; the match to TRBD1 covers 7 bases. CDR3 length equals 13 residues. Germline values: CDR1 SGHRS, CDR2 YFSETQ. The V and J ends lost 4 bases and 3 bases, in that order; junction bases with no gene match: 4. Here the CDR3 DNA reads TGCGCCAGCAGCGAGACAGGGCTCTACGAGCAGTACTTC. Translated, it gives CASSETGLYEQYF.

This clonotype was observed a few times. The chain combines TRBV6-2 or TRBV6-3 with TRBJ2-3, with TRBD2 identical over 12 bases. The CDR3 has 14 residues. V lost 6 bases to trimming and J lost 4 bases; unmatched junction nucleotides: 2. CDR1 and CDR2 from the germline V gene are MNHEY and SVGEGT. As DNA, the CDR3 is TGTGCCAGCAGACCTAGCGGGGGGGCAGATACGCAGTATTTT. Amino acid sequence: CASRPSGGADTQYF.

Concerning this clonotype itself: This may stem from a read error, because a much larger clone lies one nucleotide away. The rearrangement uses TRBV21-1 and TRBJ2-5; TRBD2 is the table's D call, not checked against the DNA. TRBV21-1 corresponds to a pseudogene. The CDR3 is 16 residues long. The CDR3 loop reads CASSKESVCGGETQYF. The CDR3 nucleotides are TGTGCCAGCAGCAAAGAATCAGTATGTGGCGGGGAGACCCAGTACTTC.

This clonotype was observed at least ten times. The rearrangement joins TRBV19 to TRBJ2-1, with D possibly being TRBD1 (6 bases). Trimming left V 4 bases short and J 4 bases short, with 14 bases between. The CDR3 is made up of 15 amino acids. Germline V gene sequence: CDR1 LNHDA, CDR2 SQIVND (reference sequence). CDR3 residues: CASSTDRNLYNEQFF. The CDR3 bases are TGTGCCAGTAGTACAGACAGGAACCTATACAATGAGCAGTTCTTC. The complete variable domain, with remaining parts taken from reference TRBV19 and TRBJ2-1, reads DGGITQSPKYLFRKEGQNVTLSCEQNLNHDAMYWYRQDPGQGLRLIYYSQIVNDFQKGDIAEGYSVSREKKESFPLTVTSAQKNPTAFYLCASSTDRNLYNEQFFGPGTRLTVL.

In its sample, this clonotype was seen many times. The gene calls are TRBV12-3 or TRBV12-4 and TRBJ2-3; D assignment may be TRBD1 or TRBD2 (6 bases each). Deletions cut 3 bases from V and 4 bases from J, with 11 bases between. The length of the CDR3 is 14 residues. CDR3 in DNA: TGTGCCAGCAGTTTGAATAGGGGGGCAGATACGCAGTATTTT. Translated, it gives CASSLNRGADTQYF.

This clonotype was found a few times. The chain uses TRBV4-3 and TRBJ2-3; D ambiguous. There are 16 residues in the CDR3. V dropped 1 base and J dropped 4 bases, with 15 bases sitting between them. Germline-derived CDR1 and CDR2 are LGHNA and YSLEER. CDR3 DNA: TGCGCCAGCAGCCAAGGCTTCAGGAATGAGGCAGATACGCAGTATTTT. It codes for CASSQGFRNEADTQYF.